The next 14 T cell receptor beta chains were all read from a single sample in a study of blood T cell repertoires in COVID-19. Some clones are missing from TCRdb's copy, which holds only in-frame ones; the method was immunoSEQ multiplex PCR. The sample has some 260,000 clones, approximately 88% seen once. The sample was peripheral blood. Receptors were obtained from a woman in her 30s with COVID-19, enrolled during active disease.

The sample holds one count of this clone. The chain links TRBV4-3 to TRBJ2-3; 9 bases are a match to TRBD2. Germline V CDR1 and CDR2: LGHNA, YSLEER. CDR3 size: 18 residues. Trimming cost V 0 bases and J 4 bases; bases outside gene matches: 11. This CDR3 reads CASSQEVDAGGEADTQYF. The CDR3, as DNA: TGCGCCAGCAGCCAAGAAGTCGATGCGGGAGGGGAGGCAGATACGCAGTATTTT.

This sequence joins TRBV6-2 or TRBV6-3 and TRBJ2-7, with D possibly being TRBD1 (5 bases). This CDR3 contains 17 residues. Trimming stripped 3 bases from V and 0 bases from J, with 18 bases between. Germline CDR1 MNHEY, CDR2 SVGEGT. The CDR3 spells CASSYVLWQGDSYEQYV. CDR3 bases: TGTGCCAGCAGTTATGTGTTGTGGCAGGGCGACTCCTACGAGCAGTACGTC.

This chain uses TRBV27 with TRBJ2-1, with 7 bases fitting TRBD1. The germline gives CDR1 MNHEY, CDR2 SMNVEV (reference sequence). The CDR3 length is 15 residues. The J segment lost 2 bases and the V segment lost 5 bases, leaving 6 bases of the junction unmatched. This CDR3 reads CASSPNTGAYNEQFF. CDR3 DNA: TGTGCCAGCAGTCCAAACACAGGGGCCTACAATGAGCAGTTCTTC.

The genes are TRBV28 and TRBJ1-5; tentatively, D is TRBD1 (6 bases). Germline V CDR1 and CDR2: MDHEN, SYDVKM. This CDR3 region has 17 residues. The V and J ends lost 3 bases and 3 bases respectively, with 18 bases between them. The CDR3 loop is CASSFWTAPSYNQPQHF. The CDR3 coding sequence is TGTGCCAGCAGTTTCTGGACAGCCCCGTCTTACAATCAGCCCCAGCATTTT.

The rearrangement links TRBV29-1 to TRBJ2-5; 9 bases are shared with TRBD1. V lost 5 bases, J lost 7 bases, and 8 bases stayed unmatched. Germline V gene data show CDR1 as SQVTM and CDR2 as ANQGSEA. The CDR3 length is 13 residues. CDR3 DNA: TGCAGCGTTACTACAGGGGGCGACGTGACCCAGTACTTC. Protein: CSVTTGGDVTQYF.

The chain employs TRBV7-2 and TRBJ2-1, with D maybe TRBD2 (5 bases). Germline V CDR1 and CDR2: SGHTA, FQGNSA. The CDR3 runs 16 residues. Trimming took 0 bases from V and 0 from J, leaving 9 bases between them. The CDR3 reads CASSLAGASSYNEQFF. In DNA, the CDR3 is TGTGCCAGCAGCTTAGCGGGAGCGAGCTCCTACAATGAGCAGTTCTTC. The entire variable domain, with the rest obtained from reference TRBV7-2 and TRBJ2-1, is as follows: GAGVSQSPSNKVTEKGKDVELRCDPISGHTALYWYRQSLGQGLEFLIYFQGNSAPDKSGLPSDRFSAERTGGSVSTLTIQRTQQEDSAVYLCASSLAGASSYNEQFFGPGTRLTVL.

The CDR3, as DNA: TGTGCCACCAGTCTAGGGGCTGGGACTGAAGCTTTCTTT. Its translation is CATSLGAGTEAFF. The chain links TRBV24-1 to TRBJ1-1; D may be TRBD1 (5 bases). The CDR3 runs 13 residues. V was cut by 6 bases and J by 5 bases, with 12 bases left in between. Germline CDR1 reads KGHDR; CDR2 reads SFDVKD.

The chain recombines TRBV2 with TRBJ1-5; TRBD1 agrees at 7 bases. V lost 4 bases to trimming and J lost 0 bases; unmatched junction nucleotides: 6. Looked up from germline, CDR1 is SNHLY and CDR2 is FYNNEI. This CDR3 is built from 16 residues. CDR3: CASSADRSYSNQPQHF. The CDR3 DNA reads as TGTGCCAGCAGTGCGGACAGGAGCTATAGCAATCAGCCCCAGCATTTT.

As concerns this clone: Relative to the germline gene, one junction end is altered; a read error may explain this. The V and J genes are TRBV7-7 and TRBJ2-1, with a weak D call TRBD1 (5 bases). This CDR3 is 14 amino acids long. Germline values: CDR1 SSHAT, CDR2 FNYEAQ (reference sequence). CDR3 region: CASSLGQGNNEQFF. The CDR3 region has the DNA TGTGCTAGCAGCTTAGGTCAGGGTAACAATGAGCAGTTCTTC.

The rearrangement uses TRBV6-2 or TRBV6-3 and TRBJ2-1, with D perhaps matching TRBD2 (5 bases). The CDR3 has 16 amino acids. V lost 3 bases and J 0 bases, leaving 12 bases between the germline ends. Germline V lookup: CDR1 MNHEY, CDR2 SVGEGT. CDR3 DNA sequence: TGTGCCAGCAGTTATTATCAGCGGCCCTCCTACAATGAGCAGTTCTTC. Protein sequence: CASSYYQRPSYNEQFF.

The V call is TRBV5-1, the J call TRBJ2-7; TRBD1 aligns across 9 bases. CDR1 and CDR2 from the germline V gene are SGHRS and YFSETQ. CDR3 length: 13 amino acids. J was trimmed by 7 bases and V by 4 bases; bases with no gene match: 6. This chain's CDR3 is CASSPQGAGEQYF. CDR3 in DNA: TGCGCCAGCAGCCCACAGGGGGCGGGTGAGCAGTACTTC.

The chain recombines TRBV27 with TRBJ1-2; 12 positions match TRBD1. The length of the CDR3 is 18 residues. The V gene end was trimmed by 3 bases and the J gene end by 8 bases; junction bases not matched to a gene: 16. The germline CDR1 and CDR2 sequences are MNHEY and SMNVEV (reference sequence). This CDR3 is CASSLKSGQGALRGGYTF. The CDR3 coding sequence is TGTGCCAGCAGTTTGAAGTCGGGACAGGGGGCCCTAAGGGGAGGCTACACCTTC.

The V gene is TRBV6-5, the J gene TRBJ2-2; 8 bases match TRBD1. Germline-derived CDR1 and CDR2 are MNHEY and SVGAGI. The CDR3 runs to 14 residues. Losses at the gene ends were 6 bases for V and 4 bases for J; bases not matched to a gene: 4. DNA for the CDR3: TGTGCCAGCAGACCGGACAGGGCCACCGGGGAGCTGTTTTTT. It yields the protein CASRPDRATGELFF.

The genes are TRBV7-2 and TRBJ1-1; TRBD1 is a possible D gene (5 bases). CDR3 length equals 15 residues. Germline CDR1 is SGHTA and CDR2 is FQGNSA. The V end was cut by 0 bases, the J end by 6 bases, with 14 bases between. The CDR3 loop reads CASSLARRQGAEAFF. CDR3 DNA: TGTGCCAGCAGCTTAGCGAGGCGCCAGGGTGCTGAAGCTTTCTTT.